This TCR beta chain was sequenced during a study of Ad26.COV2.S vaccination and SARS-CoV-2 variants. About the study: Participants got Ad26.COV2.S intramuscularly, once or twice 56 days apart.

Study-level points and caveats: Vaccinees displayed broader spike-specific TCR repertoires than placebo recipients. Spike-specific responses of CD8+ and CD4+ T cells were reported to display substantial breadth after vaccination. Responses of T cells in total may have been underestimated by the TCR breadth and depth analyses.

Only in-frame clones appear in the TCRdb table, and some are missing; sequencing was by immunoSEQ multiplex PCR. Here the sample spans some 390,000 clones, approximately 90% being singletons. Treatment specified: over 15 received Ad26.COV2.S at low or high dose, single or two shots; 5 received placebo; per-sample allocation not given. The samples date from day 63 after the first vaccine or placebo injection. Germline CDR1 reads WSHSY; CDR2 reads SAAADI. Trimming cost V 4 bases and J 7 bases, with 14 bases left between them. The CDR3 totals 13 residues. Points on this clone: What it binds is not known.

The specimen was peripheral blood, collected in a trial of Ad26.COV2.S vaccine versus placebo. V and J are TRBV10-2 and TRBJ2-7; maybe TRBD2 (6 bases). This clonotype was obtained from a person aged 18-60 years who received the Ad26.COV2.S COVID-19 vaccine or a placebo. The CDR3 reads CASSGGNLGEQYF. As DNA, the CDR3 is TGCGCCAGCAGTGGCGGGAACCTCGGGGAGCAGTACTTC.